Presented here are 9 T cell receptor beta chains from one specimen sequenced in a study of spatial heterogeneity in lung cancer. MiXCR, run by TCRdb on the 5' RACE reads, gives a single entry per CDR3 protein. The sample records over 10,000 distinct CDR3 sequences, under 6% being singletons. General study points: Tumoral mutation counts were tracked by counts of expanded intratumoral alpha and beta TCRs.

As to time point: sample taken at primary tumor resection. These receptors' antigens are unknown. This specimen was lung tumor tissue, taken at surgery. These receptors were collected from a male donor with early-stage non-small cell lung cancer.

This clonotype occurred many times. For a library built for alpha chains, this beta chain is a stray read; little rests on its size. The chain recombines TRBV27 with TRBJ2-2; 8 bases agree with TRBD1. This CDR3 is 17 amino acids long. Germline assignment: CDR1 MNHEY and CDR2 SMNVEV (reference sequence). V gave up 6 bases and J gave up 3 bases; unmatched junction bases: 12. The CDR3 protein is CASSRTGTGVYTGELFF. In DNA, the CDR3 is TGTGCCAGCAGCAGGACCGGGACAGGAGTTTACACCGGGGAGCTGTTTTTT.

This clonotype was seen repeatedly, ten times or more. With the library built for alpha chains, this beta chain is off target and its frequency is not meaningful. The rearrangement links TRBV7-2 to TRBJ2-5, with 8 bases that match TRBD2. V lost 5 bases and J lost 5; bases outside the gene matches: 4. CDR1 and CDR2 (germline): SGHTA, FQGNSA. The CDR3 is 13 residues long. The CDR3 DNA is TGTGCCAGCAGCGCAGGACTAGCCGAGACCCAGTACTTC. It yields the protein CASSAGLAETQYF.

This clonotype was recorded many times. This beta chain was picked up by a library intended for alpha chains and is off target, so its count carries little meaning. The chain is built from TRBV12-3 or TRBV12-4 and TRBJ1-1; D might be TRBD1 (5 bases). V dropped 5 bases and J dropped 0 bases, with 7 bases sitting between them. This CDR3 has 13 amino acids. The CDR3 spells CASSRQMNTEAFF. The CDR3 bases are TGTGCCAGCAGTAGACAGATGAACACTGAAGCTTTCTTT.

This clonotype was found a few times. As an off-target read in a library built for alpha chains, this beta chain has a frequency of little significance. The chain is built from TRBV7-9 and TRBJ1-1, with no clear D. V was shortened by 3 bases and J by 7 bases, with 9 bases between the two germline ends. The CDR3 spans 12 residues. The germline V gene encodes CDR1 SEHNR and CDR2 FQNEAQ (reference sequence). In DNA form, the CDR3 reads TGTGCCAGCAGCTTTGGAGGCGGTGAAGCTTTCTTT. It translates to CASSFGGGEAFF.

This clonotype was counted many times. This beta chain lies outside the target of a library built for alpha chains; its clone size means little. The chain is built from TRBV3-1 and TRBJ1-1; 12 bases map to TRBD1. CDR1 is LGHDT and CDR2 is YNNKEL in the germline V gene (reference sequence). V gave up 5 bases and J gave up 6 bases; unmatched junction bases: 16. The CDR3 is made up of 18 amino acids. CDR3 in amino acids: CASSDLGTGGEFDPEAFF. In DNA form, the CDR3 reads TGTGCCAGCAGCGATCTCGGGACAGGGGGCGAGTTTGACCCTGAAGCTTTCTTT.

This clonotype was recorded at least ten times. Found in a library prepared for alpha chains, this beta chain is an off-target read, and its abundance has little meaning. The J gene is TRBJ1-2, the V gene TRBV20-1; maybe TRBD1 (5 bases). V lost 6 bases, J lost 3 bases, and 14 bases lay in between. CDR3 length equals 13 residues. The germline CDR1 and CDR2 sequences are DFQATT and SNEGSKA (reference sequence). This chain's CDR3 is CSARHGTDYGYTF. The CDR3 coding sequence is TGCAGTGCGCGGCACGGGACGGACTATGGCTACACCTTC.

This clonotype occurred many times. In a library made to pick up alpha chains, this beta chain is a stray read with a size that means little. This chain uses TRBV9 with TRBJ2-4; D unresolved. The V end lost 0 bases, the J end lost 6 bases, and 10 bases lay between the germline ends. This CDR3 comprises 14 residues. Germline V gene sequence: CDR1 SGDLS, CDR2 YYNGEE. CDR3 coding DNA: TGTGCCAGCAGCGTAGGGAATGTGGGAAACATTCAGTACTTC. Its protein product is CASSVGNVGNIQYF. The full variable domain, in which reference TRBV9 and TRBJ2-4 provide the parts outside the CDR3, is DSGVTQTPKHLITATGQRVTLRCSPRSGDLSVYWYQQSLDQGLQFLIQYYNGEERAKGNILERFSAQQFPDLHSELNLSSLELGDSALYFCASSVGNVGNIQYFGAGTRLSVL.

This clonotype has at least ten counts. This beta chain is an off-target read within a library intended for alpha chains, so its frequency means little. In DNA form, the CDR3 reads TGTGCCAGCAGCTCTATAAGGGGTTCGGAGACCCAGTACTTC. Its protein product is CASSSIRGSETQYF. The chain couples TRBV11-2 to TRBJ2-5, with a tentative D call TRBD1 (5 bases). V was pared by 4 bases and J by 5 bases, with 14 bases between. Germline loops: CDR1 SGHAT, CDR2 FQNNGV. This CDR3 has 14 residues.

This clonotype was seen at least ten times. This beta chain lies outside the target of a library built for alpha chains; its clone size means little. The chain recombines TRBV20-1 with TRBJ2-7; a possible D gene is TRBD1 (6 bases). The germline V gene encodes CDR1 DFQATT and CDR2 SNEGSKA (reference sequence). The ends were cut back, 5 bases at V and 1 base at J, with 15 bases in the middle. The CDR3 consists of 14 residues. CDR3 nucleotides: TGCAGTGCTCGCCGGGACACCCTTTCCTACGAGCAGTACTTC. This gives the protein CSARRDTLSYEQYF.